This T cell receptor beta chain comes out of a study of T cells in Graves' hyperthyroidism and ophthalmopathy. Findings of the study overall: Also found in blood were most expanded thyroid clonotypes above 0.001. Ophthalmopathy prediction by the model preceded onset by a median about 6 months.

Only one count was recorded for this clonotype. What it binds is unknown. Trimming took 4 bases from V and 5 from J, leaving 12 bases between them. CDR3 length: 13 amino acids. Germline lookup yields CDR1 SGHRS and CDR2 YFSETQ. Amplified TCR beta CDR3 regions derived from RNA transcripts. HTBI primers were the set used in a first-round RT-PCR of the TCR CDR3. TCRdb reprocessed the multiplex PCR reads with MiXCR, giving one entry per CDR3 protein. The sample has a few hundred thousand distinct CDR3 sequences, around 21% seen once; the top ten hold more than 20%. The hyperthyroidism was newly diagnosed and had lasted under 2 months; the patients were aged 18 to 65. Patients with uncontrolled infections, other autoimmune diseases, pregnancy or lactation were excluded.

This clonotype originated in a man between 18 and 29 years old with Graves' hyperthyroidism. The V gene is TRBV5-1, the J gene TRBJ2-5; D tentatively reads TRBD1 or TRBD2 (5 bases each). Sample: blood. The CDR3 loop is CASSPGPAETQYF. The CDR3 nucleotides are TGCGCCAGCAGCCCGGGACCAGCGGAGACCCAGTACTTC.